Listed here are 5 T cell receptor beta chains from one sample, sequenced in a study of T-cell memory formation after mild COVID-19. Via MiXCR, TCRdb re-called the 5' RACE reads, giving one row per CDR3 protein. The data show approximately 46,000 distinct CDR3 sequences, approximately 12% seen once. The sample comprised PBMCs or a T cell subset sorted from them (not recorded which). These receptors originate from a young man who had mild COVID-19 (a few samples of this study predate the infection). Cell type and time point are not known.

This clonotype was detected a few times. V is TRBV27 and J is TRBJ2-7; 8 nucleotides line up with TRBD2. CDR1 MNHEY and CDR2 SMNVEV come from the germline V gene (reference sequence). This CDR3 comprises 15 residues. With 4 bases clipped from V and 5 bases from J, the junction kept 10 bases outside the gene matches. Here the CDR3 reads CASSSTSGGGNEQYF. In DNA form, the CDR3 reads TGTGCCAGCAGTTCTACTAGCGGAGGTGGAAACGAGCAGTACTTC.

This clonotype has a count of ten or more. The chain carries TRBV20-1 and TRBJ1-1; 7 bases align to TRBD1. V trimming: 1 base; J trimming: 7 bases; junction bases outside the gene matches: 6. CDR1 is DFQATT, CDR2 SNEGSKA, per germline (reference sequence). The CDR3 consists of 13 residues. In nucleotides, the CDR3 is TGCAGTGCTAGAGGGATCGACAGGGTTGAAGCTTTCTTT. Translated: CSARGIDRVEAFF.

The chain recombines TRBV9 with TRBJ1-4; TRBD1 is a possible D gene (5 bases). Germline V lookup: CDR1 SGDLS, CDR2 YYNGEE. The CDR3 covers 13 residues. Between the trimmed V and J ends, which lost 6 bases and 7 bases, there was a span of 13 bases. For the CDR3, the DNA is TGTGCCAGCAATTCGGGGGGTGGTGAAAAACTGTTTTTT. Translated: CASNSGGGEKLFF.

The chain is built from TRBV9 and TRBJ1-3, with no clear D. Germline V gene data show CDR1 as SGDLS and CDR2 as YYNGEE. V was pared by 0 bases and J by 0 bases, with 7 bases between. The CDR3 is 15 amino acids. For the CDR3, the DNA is TGTGCCAGCAGCGTAGATACCGTCTCTGGAAACACCATATATTTT. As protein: CASSVDTVSGNTIYF.

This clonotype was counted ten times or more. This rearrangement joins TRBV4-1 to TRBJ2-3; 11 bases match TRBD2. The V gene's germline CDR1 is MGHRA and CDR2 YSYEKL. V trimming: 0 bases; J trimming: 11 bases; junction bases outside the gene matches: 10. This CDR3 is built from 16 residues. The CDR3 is CASSQENRLAGGGQYF. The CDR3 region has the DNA TGCGCCAGCAGCCAAGAAAATCGGCTAGCGGGGGGCGGGCAGTATTTT.